This note documents a single TCR beta chain sequence. This sample was taken from a study of shared T cell receptors in the human thymus. CDR1 and CDR2 from the germline V gene are WNHNN and SYGVQD (reference sequence). This CDR3 contains 14 residues. Trimming removed 1 base at V and 2 bases at J, with 7 bases between. TCRdb keeps only in-frame clones here, not all; method: immunoSEQ multiplex PCR. The sample lists about 380,000 clones; over 90% were seen once. The clonotype comes from a human donor. Sequencing input: thymocytes. The chain links TRBV10-1 to TRBJ2-3; a possible D gene is TRBD2 (6 bases). The DNA of the CDR3 is TGCGCCAGCAGTGAGTTAGCGGACACAGATACGCAGTATTTT. It specifies CASSELADTDTQYF.